Below, 18 T cell receptor beta chains from the same sample are listed, as sequenced in a study of cytomegalovirus exposure and HLA in healthy donors. The PCR had 60 Vbeta and 13 Jbeta primers. TCRdb's table, derived via immunoSEQ multiplex PCR, lists solely in-frame clones and lacks some. Of some 150,000 clones in the sample, 87% were seen once. Sequenced input: PBMCs. Source of these receptors: a woman aged 25-40 years in good health and CMV-seronegative.

The chain employs TRBV28 and TRBJ1-4; 10 bases line up with TRBD1. The ends lost 5 bases at V and 4 bases at J; junction bases unmatched: 7. CDR1 is MDHEN, CDR2 SYDVKM, per germline. There are 16 residues in the CDR3. The CDR3 here is CASSLPGQGRNEKLFF. CDR3 DNA: TGTGCCAGCAGTCTCCCGGGACAGGGGCGTAATGAAAAACTGTTTTTT.

The V call is TRBV30, the J call TRBJ2-7; possible D gene TRBD1, 5 bases. This CDR3 region has 13 residues. Trimming cost V 5 bases and J 5 bases, with 16 bases left between them. Germline V gives CDR1 GTSNPN, CDR2 SVGIG (reference sequence). The CDR3 DNA sequence: TGTGCCTGGGACCGATACCAGGGTAACGAGCAGTACTTC. Translating gives CAWDRYQGNEQYF.

The rearrangement uses TRBV6-1 and TRBJ2-5; 9 bases agree with TRBD2. V lost 1 base, J lost 1 base, and 4 bases stayed unmatched. CDR1 and CDR2 from the germline V gene are MNHNS and SASEGT. CDR3 length equals 16 residues. For the CDR3, the DNA is TGTGCCAGCAGTGAAGAAGTAGCGGGGGTCCAAGAGACCCAGTACTTC. Translating gives CASSEEVAGVQETQYF.

This clone was picked up a small number of times. The rearrangement links TRBV28 to TRBJ2-7, with TRBD1 matching 7 bases. CDR1 MDHEN and CDR2 SYDVKM come from the germline V gene. V lost 5 bases and J lost 4; bases outside the gene matches: 11. The CDR3 spans 15 residues. This CDR3 reads CASSPRVRGSYEQYF. CDR3 nucleotides: TGTGCCAGCAGTCCTCGTGTCAGGGGGAGTTACGAGCAGTACTTC.

The chain combines TRBV2 with TRBJ1-1; tentatively, D is TRBD1 (6 bases). V was shortened by 6 bases and J by 11 bases, with 13 bases between the two germline ends. The CDR3 is made up of 11 amino acids. In germline, CDR1 is SNHLY, CDR2 FYNNEI. CDR3 nucleotide sequence: TGTGCCAGCAGCACAGGGTTTGTTGCTTTCTTT. Translated: CASSTGFVAFF.

This clone turned up a few times. The V gene is TRBV4-3, the J gene TRBJ2-1, with 10 nucleotides matching TRBD2. This CDR3 spans 16 amino acids. V lost 0 bases and J lost 2; bases outside the gene matches: 1. The germline V gene encodes CDR1 LGHNA and CDR2 YSLEER. The CDR3 spells CASSQDTSGAYNEQFF. The CDR3 DNA reads TGCGCCAGCAGCCAAGATACTAGCGGGGCCTACAATGAGCAGTTCTTC.

The rearrangement links TRBV19 to TRBJ2-5; TRBD2 matches at 7 bases. V lost 5 bases, J lost 3 bases, and 6 bases stayed unmatched. Germline values: CDR1 LNHDA, CDR2 SQIVND (reference sequence). This CDR3 has 14 residues. The CDR3 DNA reads TGTGCCAGTAGTCCGCAGGCGGGGGAAGAGACCCAGTACTTC. Translated, it gives CASSPQAGEETQYF.

The V and J genes are TRBV7-2 and TRBJ2-2; 11 bases line up with TRBD2. Germline trimming cut 0 bases from V and 4 bases from J; bases unmatched to any gene: 4. CDR3 length: 17 amino acids. Germline V CDR1 and CDR2: SGHTA, FQGNSA. Here the CDR3 reads CASSLASGRVGTGELFF. CDR3 DNA: TGTGCCAGCAGCTTAGCTAGCGGGAGGGTCGGCACCGGGGAGCTGTTTTTT.

A remark on this clone: In the same sample, other DNA sequences code for this CDR3. The chain recombines TRBV4-2 with TRBJ2-3; 9 nucleotides match TRBD2. The length of the CDR3 is 18 residues. The germline V gene encodes CDR1 LGHNA and CDR2 YNFKEQ. The J segment lost 2 bases and the V segment lost 2 bases, leaving 11 bases of the junction unmatched. This chain's CDR3 is CASSQIINSGRPTDTQYF. CDR3 sequence (DNA): TGTGCCAGCAGCCAAATAATTAATAGCGGGAGACCCACAGATACGCAGTATTTT.

The CDR3, as DNA: TGTGCCAGCACCCGAACAGGGGTTTACGAAAAACTGTTTTTT. This sequence encodes CASTRTGVYEKLFF. This rearrangement joins TRBV7-9 to TRBJ1-4, with TRBD1 matching 7 bases. With V trimmed by 7 bases and J by 8 bases, 10 bases remained unmatched. Looked up from germline, CDR1 is SEHNR and CDR2 is FQNEAQ (reference sequence). The CDR3 totals 14 residues.

The chain combines TRBV7-2 with TRBJ2-5; D call uncertain. The J call may be faulty, since TRBJ2-7 better matches the DNA end. Germline V gene data show CDR1 as SGHTA and CDR2 as FQGNSA. The CDR3 spans 12 residues. The DNA of the CDR3 is TGTGCCAGCAGCTTATTCTCCTACGAGCAGTACTTC. This gives the protein CASSLFSYEQYF.

The chain links TRBV7-9 to TRBJ2-3, with TRBD2 matching 12 bases. Per germline, CDR1 SEHNR and CDR2 FQNEAQ (reference sequence). The CDR3 sequence is 17 residues long. Trimming cost V 0 bases and J 3 bases; bases outside gene matches: 4. CDR3 nucleotides: TGTGCCAGCAGCTTAGCCCTAGCGGGGGGGCATACAGATACGCAGTATTTT. It encodes CASSLALAGGHTDTQYF. The full variable domain, rest sourced from reference TRBV7-9 and TRBJ2-3, is DTGVSQNPRHKITKRGQNVTFRCDPISEHNRLYWYRQTLGQGPEFLTYFQNEAQLEKSRLLSDRFSAERPKGSFSTLEIQRTEQGDSAMYLCASSLALAGGHTDTQYFGPGTRLTVL.

The V call is TRBV5-1, the J call TRBJ2-7, with 10 nucleotides matching TRBD2. Germline-derived CDR1 and CDR2 are SGHRS and YFSETQ. The J segment lost 3 bases and the V segment lost 0 bases, leaving 15 bases of the junction unmatched. The CDR3 has 19 amino acids. The CDR3 sequence is CASSLEGGLAGDLYYEQYF. The CDR3 DNA follows: TGCGCCAGCAGCTTGGAAGGCGGGCTAGCGGGGGACTTATACTACGAGCAGTACTTC.

V usage is TRBV18 and J usage is TRBJ1-2; no clear D gene. Germline CDR1 is KGHSH and CDR2 is LQKENI. This CDR3 has 15 residues. The V end was cut by 0 bases, the J end by 1 base, with 9 bases between. Here the CDR3 reads CASSPPYSRNYGYTF. The DNA for the CDR3 is TGTGCCAGCTCACCACCATACAGTCGTAACTATGGCTACACCTTC.

The CDR3 DNA is TGCGCCAGCAGCGTAGACTACGAGCAGTACTTC. Protein: CASSVDYEQYF. The chain combines TRBV5-1 with TRBJ2-7, with unresolved D. Trimming pared 4 bases from V and 3 bases from J, leaving 5 bases between. The CDR3 runs to 11 residues. Germline assignment: CDR1 SGHRS and CDR2 YFSETQ.

The CDR3 bases are TGTGCCAGCAGTTACTCGTACGGCGAGATCGGGACTGAAGCTTTCTTT. It specifies CASSYSYGEIGTEAFF. The chain has TRBV6-5 and TRBJ1-1; D gene ambiguous. In germline, CDR1 is MNHEY, CDR2 SVGAGI. V was pared by 0 bases and J by 5 bases, with 16 bases between. The CDR3 loop spans 16 amino acids.

The chain recombines TRBV11-3 with TRBJ2-7, with D perhaps TRBD2 (6 bases). The V gene lost 1 base and the J gene lost 2 bases, with 12 bases spanning the gap. This CDR3 comprises 15 residues. Germline lookup yields CDR1 SGHNT and CDR2 YENEEA. The CDR3 DNA sequence: TGTGCCAGCAGCTTAGGTGACGGGGGAACCTACGAGCAGTACTTC. Its protein product is CASSLGDGGTYEQYF.

This chain connects TRBV6-4 to TRBJ2-3, with 7 nucleotides matching TRBD2. CDR3 length: 16 residues. Germline CDR1 and CDR2: MRHNA and SNTAGT. V shed 6 bases and J 0 bases; nucleotides not matched to a gene: 9. CDR3 in amino acids: CASSSIAGESTDTQYF. The CDR3 coding sequence is TGTGCCAGCAGCAGCATTGCGGGGGAGAGCACAGATACGCAGTATTTT.